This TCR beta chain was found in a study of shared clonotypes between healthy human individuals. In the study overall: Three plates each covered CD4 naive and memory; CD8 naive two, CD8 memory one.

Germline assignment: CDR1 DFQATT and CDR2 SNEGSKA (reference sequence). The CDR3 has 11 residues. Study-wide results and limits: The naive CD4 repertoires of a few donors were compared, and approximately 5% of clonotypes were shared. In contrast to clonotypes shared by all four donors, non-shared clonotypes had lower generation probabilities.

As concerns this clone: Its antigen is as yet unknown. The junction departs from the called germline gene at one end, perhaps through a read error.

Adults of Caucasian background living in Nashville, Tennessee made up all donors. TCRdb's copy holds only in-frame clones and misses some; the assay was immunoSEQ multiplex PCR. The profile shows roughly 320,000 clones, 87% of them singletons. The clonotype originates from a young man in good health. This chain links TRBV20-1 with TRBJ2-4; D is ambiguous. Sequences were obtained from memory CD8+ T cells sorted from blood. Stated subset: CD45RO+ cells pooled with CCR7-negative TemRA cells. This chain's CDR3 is CSARVINFQYF. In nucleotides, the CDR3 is TGCAGTGCTAGAGTTATAAACTTTCAGTACTTC.